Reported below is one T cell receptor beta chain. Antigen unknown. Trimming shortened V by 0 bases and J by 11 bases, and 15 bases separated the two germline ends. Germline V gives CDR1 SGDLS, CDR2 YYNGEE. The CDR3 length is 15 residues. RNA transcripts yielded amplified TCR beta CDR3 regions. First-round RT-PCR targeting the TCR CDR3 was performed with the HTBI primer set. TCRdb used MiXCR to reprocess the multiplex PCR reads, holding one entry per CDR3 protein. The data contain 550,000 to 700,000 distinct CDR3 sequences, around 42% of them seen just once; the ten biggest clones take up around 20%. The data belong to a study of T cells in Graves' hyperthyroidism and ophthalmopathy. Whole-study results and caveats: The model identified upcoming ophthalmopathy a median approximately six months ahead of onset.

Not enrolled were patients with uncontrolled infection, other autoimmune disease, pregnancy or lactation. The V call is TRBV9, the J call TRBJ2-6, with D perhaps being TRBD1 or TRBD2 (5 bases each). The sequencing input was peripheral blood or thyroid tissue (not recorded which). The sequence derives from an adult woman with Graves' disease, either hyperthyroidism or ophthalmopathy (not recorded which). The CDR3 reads CASSVGGIGTYVLTF. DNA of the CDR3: TGTGCCAGCAGCGTAGGTGGTATCGGGACCTACGTCCTGACTTTC.